This passage covers 32 T cell receptor beta chains from one sample sequenced in a study of chemoradiotherapy in HPV16-positive cancers. Sequenced by immunoSEQ multiplex PCR; TCRdb stores in-frame clones only, minus some. The sample contains some 4,000 clones, roughly three quarters of which appear only once. Sampling took place from a patient who underwent chemoradiotherapy. These receptors were obtained from a human donor with HPV-associated anogenital cancer.

The CDR3 reads CASSLGGGIQYF. In DNA form, the CDR3 reads TGTGCCAGCAGCTTAGGCGGGGGCATTCAGTACTTC. The genes are TRBV7-9 and TRBJ2-4, with TRBD2 identical over 7 bases. This CDR3 contains 12 residues. Germline V gene lookup returns CDR1 SEHNR and CDR2 FQNEAQ (reference sequence). Germline trimming cut 1 base from V and 9 bases from J; bases unmatched to any gene: 0.

The chain is built from TRBV19 and TRBJ2-3; TRBD1 matches at 7 bases. This CDR3 spans 16 amino acids. Germline CDR1 LNHDA, CDR2 SQIVND (reference sequence). V shed 5 bases, J shed 2 bases, and the junction held 10 bases outside the gene matches. The CDR3 DNA reads TGTGCCAGTAGTTTAGGACAGGTCATCTCCACAGATACGCAGTATTTT. It encodes CASSLGQVISTDTQYF. Filled out from reference TRBV19 and TRBJ2-3, the complete variable domain reads DGGITQSPKYLFRKEGQNVTLSCEQNLNHDAMYWYRQDPGQGLRLIYYSQIVNDFQKGDIAEGYSVSREKKESFPLTVTSAQKNPTAFYLCASSLGQVISTDTQYFGPGTRLTVL.

The CDR3 DNA sequence: TGTGCCAGTACGGGGGGCTACGAGCAGTACTTC. Its translation is CASTGGYEQYF. The J gene is TRBJ2-5, the V gene TRBV19; 7 bases match TRBD2. The DNA end is more similar to TRBJ2-7, so the J call may be wrong. Germline CDR1 and CDR2: LNHDA and SQIVND (reference sequence). The CDR3 runs 11 residues.

The chain recombines TRBV19 with TRBJ1-3, with D hard to call. The length of the CDR3 is 18 residues. Germline lookup yields CDR1 LNHDA and CDR2 SQIVND (reference sequence). Trimming took 3 bases from V and 0 from J, leaving 18 bases between them. The CDR3, as DNA: TGTGCCAGTAGTATCCAACCGTTCGGGTTCCTCTCTGGAAACACCATATATTTT. It is translated as CASSIQPFGFLSGNTIYF.

The chain is built from TRBV7-2 and TRBJ2-1; 11 bases align to TRBD2. Germline V CDR1 and CDR2: SGHTA, FQGNSA. Germline trimming cut 5 bases from V and 7 bases from J; bases unmatched to any gene: 4. CDR3 length: 14 residues. The CDR3 DNA follows: TGTGCCAGCAGCCCGACTAGCGGGGTTAATGAGCAGTTCTTC. This gives the protein CASSPTSGVNEQFF.

The rearrangement uses TRBV30 and TRBJ1-2; no clear D. With 4 bases removed from V and 2 bases from J, the gap between germline ends came to 8 bases. CDR1 and CDR2 (germline): GTSNPN, SVGIG (reference sequence). The CDR3 length is 12 residues. The CDR3 reads CAWKLTNYGYTF. The CDR3 DNA reads as TGTGCCTGGAAGTTGACAAACTATGGCTACACCTTC.

The genes are TRBV20-1 and TRBJ1-5; D uncertain. CDR1 DFQATT and CDR2 SNEGSKA come from the germline V gene (reference sequence). The CDR3 spans 10 residues. Trimming shortened V by 5 bases and J by 4 bases, and 3 bases separated the two germline ends. This CDR3 is CSAGNQPQHF. Here the CDR3 DNA reads TGCAGTGCTGGGAATCAGCCCCAGCATTTT.

The chain combines TRBV5-4 with TRBJ2-2; no definite D call. Germline CDR1 is SGHNT and CDR2 is YYREEE (reference sequence). Trimming removed 3 bases at V and 4 bases at J, with 10 bases between. CDR3 length equals 14 residues. CDR3 bases: TGTGCCAGCAGCTCCCTCACGGCCACCGGGGAGCTGTTTTTT. Translation: CASSSLTATGELFF.

By frequency in the sample, this clone is large. This chain links TRBV29-1 with TRBJ2-2; D is unresolved. V lost 4 bases to trimming and J lost 0 bases, with 9 bases between them. This CDR3 spans 14 amino acids. Germline V gene data show CDR1 as SQVTM and CDR2 as ANQGSEA. CDR3 loop: CSVVSQANTGELFF. The CDR3 region has the DNA TGCAGCGTTGTAAGCCAGGCGAACACCGGGGAGCTGTTTTTT.

This clone showed up just a few times. The chain carries TRBV19 and TRBJ1-5; 8 nucleotides align to TRBD1. This CDR3 comprises 15 residues. Germline CDR1 is LNHDA and CDR2 is SQIVND (reference sequence). The V and J ends lost 6 bases and 4 bases, in that order; junction bases with no gene match: 8. Here the CDR3 DNA reads TGTGCCAGTAGCCCTGGGACAGGAGGAAATCAGCCCCAGCATTTT. Protein: CASSPGTGGNQPQHF.

This clone appeared a few times. V gene TRBV4-3 combines with J gene TRBJ2-6, with 9 bases matching TRBD2. Germline V gives CDR1 LGHNA, CDR2 YSLEER. Trimming cost V 0 bases and J 0 bases; bases outside gene matches: 0. The CDR3 runs to 17 residues. The CDR3 sequence is CASSQETSGSGANVLTF. DNA for the CDR3: TGCGCCAGCAGCCAAGAGACTAGCGGCTCTGGGGCCAACGTCCTGACTTTC.

The chain employs TRBV14 and TRBJ2-7; D is possibly TRBD1 (6 bases). V gave up 8 bases and J gave up 4 bases, with 18 bases separating them. Germline CDR1 SGHDN, CDR2 FVKESK. The CDR3 covers 14 residues. CDR3 DNA sequence: TGTGCCAGCGGCAAGACAGGTTTTGAGTACGAGCAGTACTTC. This encodes CASGKTGFEYEQYF.

The chain carries TRBV6-4 and TRBJ2-3; 11 bases line up with TRBD2. The CDR3 totals 15 residues. The V segment lost 0 bases and the J segment 4 bases; nucleotides outside the gene matches: 0. Germline CDR1 MRHNA, CDR2 SNTAGT. The CDR3 sequence: CASSDSSGGADTQYF. In DNA form, the CDR3 reads TGTGCCAGCAGTGACTCTAGCGGGGGGGCAGATACGCAGTATTTT.

The CDR3 bases are TGTGCCAGCAGCTTACAGGAGAACTACGAGCAGTACTTC. It encodes CASSLQENYEQYF. This chain joins TRBV7-2 and TRBJ2-7; D remains unclear. The CDR3 consists of 13 residues. Between the trimmed V and J ends, which lost 2 bases and 3 bases, there was a span of 8 bases. Germline CDR1 SGHTA, CDR2 FQGNSA.

This chain connects TRBV7-9 to TRBJ1-1; tentative D call: TRBD1 (5 bases). Germline CDR1 is SEHNR and CDR2 is FQNEAQ (reference sequence). The CDR3 extends over 16 amino acids. V was clipped by 5 bases and J by 0 bases, with 16 bases between them. CDR3 sequence (DNA): TGTGCCAGCAGCGCCGGGGCCCCCAGACTGAACACTGAAGCTTTCTTT. Amino acids: CASSAGAPRLNTEAFF.

In its sample, this clone was seen once. This chain links TRBV6-5 with TRBJ2-2; 8 nucleotides agree with TRBD1. The CDR3 loop spans 15 amino acids. Germline V gene data show CDR1 as MNHEY and CDR2 as SVGAGI. The J segment lost 1 base and the V segment lost 6 bases, leaving 4 bases of the junction unmatched. The CDR3 is CASRPGGQNTGELFF. The CDR3 DNA sequence: TGTGCCAGCAGGCCAGGGGGCCAGAACACCGGGGAGCTGTTTTTT.

This clone has more than one count but fewer than ten. The chain carries TRBV7-3 and TRBJ2-4, with 11 bases fitting TRBD1. The CDR3 is 13 residues long. The V segment lost 5 bases and the J segment 14 bases; nucleotides outside the gene matches: 8. Germline-derived CDR1 and CDR2 are SGHTA and FQGTGA. The CDR3 loop is CASSQGQGATKYF. CDR3 DNA: TGTGCCAGCAGCCAAGGACAGGGGGCGACTAAGTACTTC.

J is TRBJ1-1 and V is TRBV19; D ambiguous. The CDR3 is made up of 13 amino acids. The V gene lost 7 bases and the J gene lost 3 bases, with 12 bases spanning the gap. Germline CDR1 and CDR2: LNHDA and SQIVND (reference sequence). The CDR3 here is CASTDAGYTEAFF. The CDR3 nucleotides read TGTGCCAGTACCGACGCGGGGTACACTGAAGCTTTCTTT. The variable domain in full, with the rest retrieved from reference TRBV19 and TRBJ1-1, is DGGITQSPKYLFRKEGQNVTLSCEQNLNHDAMYWYRQDPGQGLRLIYYSQIVNDFQKGDIAEGYSVSREKKESFPLTVTSAQKNPTAFYLCASTDAGYTEAFFGQGTRLTVV.

The CDR3 protein is CASSGDRGKNEAFF. CDR3 DNA sequence: TGTGCCAGCAGTGGCGACAGGGGCAAAAATGAAGCTTTCTTT. The rearrangement joins TRBV28 to TRBJ1-1; 8 positions agree with TRBD1. CDR3 size: 14 residues. CDR1 and CDR2 (germline): MDHEN, SYDVKM. V lost 5 bases, J lost 7 bases, and 9 bases stayed unmatched. The variable domain in full, completed from reference TRBV28 and TRBJ1-1, reads DVKVTQSSRYLVKRTGEKVFLECVQDMDHENMFWYRQDPGLGLRLIYFSYDVKMKEKGDIPEGYSVSREKKERFSLILESASTNQTSMYLCASSGDRGKNEAFFGQGTRLTVV.

This clone has a handful of counts. V and J are TRBV6-1 and TRBJ2-7, with 9 bases aligning to TRBD2. The CDR3 loop spans 13 amino acids. V was pared by 7 bases and J by 6 bases, with 7 bases of the junction left unmatched. The germline V gene encodes CDR1 MNHNS and CDR2 SASEGT. This CDR3 is CASTSGMLSEQYF. CDR3 coding DNA: TGTGCCAGCACTAGCGGGATGTTATCCGAGCAGTACTTC.

This chain links TRBV6-5 with TRBJ1-2, with D uncertain. The CDR3 extends over 15 amino acids. The V end was cut by 2 bases, the J end by 6 bases, with 16 bases between. Looked up from germline, CDR1 is MNHEY and CDR2 is SVGAGI. The CDR3, as DNA: TGTGCCAGCAGTTACGAGAGGTCGGGCCCCGATGGCTACACCTTC. Translation: CASSYERSGPDGYTF.

The chain joins TRBV6-5 to TRBJ1-2, with D possibly TRBD1 on 6 matching bases. Germline CDR1 and CDR2: MNHEY and SVGAGI. V shed 2 bases and J shed 8 bases, with 18 bases lying between them. CDR3 size: 15 residues. CDR3 nucleotide sequence: TGTGCCAGCAGTTACCCCGGGGGGGGCCAGGGCGGCTACACCTTC. This gives the protein CASSYPGGGQGGYTF.

The chain is built from TRBV6-6 and TRBJ1-6, with TRBD1 matching 8 bases. V lost 7 bases and J lost 6; bases outside the gene matches: 11. Looked up from germline, CDR1 is MNHNY and CDR2 is SVGAGI (reference sequence). This CDR3 has 16 residues. CDR3: CASTTRTGRLNSPLHF. CDR3 nucleotides: TGTGCCAGCACCACCAGGACAGGGCGACTTAATTCACCCCTCCACTTT.

This clone showed up just once. The genes are TRBV28 and TRBJ1-1; 7 nucleotides align to TRBD1. The CDR3 totals 14 residues. The J segment lost 0 bases and the V segment lost 7 bases, leaving 5 bases of the junction unmatched. Germline CDR1 reads MDHEN; CDR2 reads SYDVKM. The CDR3: CASTPGGMNTEAFF. In DNA form, the CDR3 reads TGTGCCAGCACCCCAGGGGGGATGAACACTGAAGCTTTCTTT.

This rearrangement joins TRBV9 to TRBJ2-2; 9 positions match TRBD1. The junction had 5 bases not matched to a gene; V was cut back by 4 bases and J by 1 base. Germline V lookup: CDR1 SGDLS, CDR2 YYNGEE. The CDR3 has 16 amino acids. CDR3 coding DNA: TGTGCCAGCAGCCATAAGACAGGGGGGAACACCGGGGAGCTGTTTTTT. As protein: CASSHKTGGNTGELFF.

The V and J genes are TRBV7-6 and TRBJ2-7, with TRBD2 matching 10 bases. Germline loops: CDR1 SGHVS, CDR2 FNYEAQ. J lost 0 bases, V lost 5 bases, and 7 bases had no gene match. There are 16 residues in the CDR3. This chain's CDR3 is CASSPGLADLSYEQYF. CDR3 DNA sequence: TGTGCCAGCAGCCCCGGACTAGCGGACCTCTCCTACGAGCAGTACTTC. The whole variable domain, filled in from reference TRBV7-6 and TRBJ2-7, reads GAGVSQSPRYKVTKRGQDVALRCDPISGHVSLYWYRQALGQGPEFLTYFNYEAQQDKSGLPNDRFSAERPEGSISTLTIQRTEQRDSAMYRCASSPGLADLSYEQYFGPGTRLTVT.

The sample holds a few counts of this clone. This chain uses TRBV29-1 with TRBJ1-5; D gene uncertain. The CDR3 spans 13 residues. Deletions cut 5 bases from V and 3 bases from J, with 11 bases between. Germline lookup yields CDR1 SQVTM and CDR2 ANQGSEA. The CDR3 nucleotides read TGCAGCGTTAGCACAGCGATCAATCAGCCCCAGCATTTT. Residues: CSVSTAINQPQHF. The whole variable domain, filled in from reference TRBV29-1 and TRBJ1-5, reads SAVISQKPSRDICQRGTSLTIQCQVDSQVTMMFWYRQQPGQSLTLIATANQGSEATYESGFVIDKFPISRPNLTFSTLTVSNMSPEDSSIYLCSVSTAINQPQHFGDGTRLSIL.

V usage is TRBV14 and J usage is TRBJ2-7; D ambiguous. This CDR3 contains 13 residues. Germline values: CDR1 SGHDN, CDR2 FVKESK. V lost 4 bases to trimming and J lost 2 bases, with 9 bases between them. The DNA of the CDR3 is TGTGCCAGCAGCCTACACCCCGCCTACGAGCAGTACTTC. It yields the protein CASSLHPAYEQYF.

The CDR3 here is CASSLGASDSYEQYF. Written as DNA, the CDR3 is TGTGCCAGCAGTTTAGGGGCCAGCGACTCCTACGAGCAGTACTTC. The chain employs TRBV27 and TRBJ2-7, with TRBD1 as a possible D gene (5 bases). CDR3 size: 15 residues. CDR1 MNHEY and CDR2 SMNVEV come from the germline V gene (reference sequence). Trimming took off 2 bases at V and 0 bases at J, with 11 bases between the two ends.

The chain carries TRBV6-1 and TRBJ2-1; a possible D gene is TRBD1 (6 bases). Germline V lookup: CDR1 MNHNS, CDR2 SASEGT. The CDR3 is 14 residues long. CDR3 nucleotide sequence: TGTGCAGCGCGTAGGGCAGGGGTAGGGAATGAGCAGTTCTTC. Protein product: CAARRAGVGNEQFF.

The V call is TRBV6-5, the J call TRBJ1-2; unclear D gene. The V end lost 2 bases, the J end lost 5 bases, and 6 bases lay between the germline ends. The CDR3 has 12 amino acids. CDR1 MNHEY and CDR2 SVGAGI come from the germline V gene. The CDR3 DNA reads as TGTGCCAGCAGTTACACCGGGTATGGCTACACCTTC. As protein: CASSYTGYGYTF.

V usage is TRBV7-9 and J usage is TRBJ1-2; D possibly corresponds to TRBD1 (5 bases). V was shortened by 5 bases and J by 2 bases, with 9 bases between the two germline ends. Germline V gene sequence: CDR1 SEHNR, CDR2 FQNEAQ (reference sequence). The CDR3 runs 13 residues. CDR3 nucleotide sequence: TGTGCCAGCAGCCAGGGAGGGAACTATGGCTACACCTTC. Translating it yields CASSQGGNYGYTF.